Listed here is a single T cell receptor (beta chain). Here immunoSEQ multiplex PCR was the method, and the copy in TCRdb shows in-frame clones only, minus some. Found here are about 70,000 clones, 89% of them singletons; the top ten hold over 9.5%. The source of the sample is a study of OX40 agonist ivuxolimab in advanced cancers. Study summary: Clinicians treated patients with ivuxolimab, an agonistic anti-OX40 (CD134) antibody. Patients got intravenous ivuxolimab at 0.01 to 10 mg/kg every 2 weeks.

This TCR was recovered from an adult with an advanced solid tumor such as melanoma, head and neck, liver or kidney cancer. Specimen: CD4+ or CD8+ T cells sorted from blood, collected in a trial of the OX40 agonist ivuxolimab.

CDR3 sequence: CASSRAGSGQGNGNTIYF. In nucleotides, the CDR3 is TGCGCCAGCAGCCGAGCAGGATCGGGACAGGGGAATGGAAACACCATATATTTT. This rearrangement joins TRBV4-1 to TRBJ1-3; 10 nucleotides agree with TRBD1. V lost 4 bases, J lost 3 bases, and 12 bases stayed unmatched. Germline loops: CDR1 MGHRA, CDR2 YSYEKL. The CDR3 is 18 residues long.